This entry features one T cell receptor beta chain sequence. This sample was taken from a study of T-cell reconstitution after alpha-beta-depleted transplantation in children. It was with unique molecular identifiers that the TCRbeta library was prepared. TCRdb reprocessed the PCR reads with MiXCR, giving one entry per CDR3 protein. Found here are approximately 520,000 distinct CDR3 sequences, approximately 30% of them singletons; the top ten hold 2.4%. CDR1 is MNHNS and CDR2 is SASEGT in the germline V gene. This CDR3 comprises 16 residues. The V gene end was trimmed by 5 bases and the J gene end by 8 bases; junction bases not matched to a gene: 9.

The TCR originated in a human donor who donated a stem cell graft to a child with aplastic anemia. Source: PBMCs from the stem cell graft donor, taken from the stem cell graft. The chain has TRBV6-1 and TRBJ2-1; 13 nucleotides line up with TRBD2. In DNA, the CDR3 is TGTGCCAGCAGTATCCCGGGACTAGCGGGGCTCGATGAGCAGTTCTTC. Translation: CASSIPGLAGLDEQFF.